These T cell receptor beta chains were read from a single sample in a study of early T cells in non-severe SARS-CoV-2 infection. TCRdb reanalysed the 5' RACE reads using MiXCR and keeps one entry per CDR3 protein. Among 74,000 or so distinct CDR3 sequences, approximately 10% were seen once, and the ten largest hold 3% to 4%. Sequencing was done on a sample of whole blood. Receptors were obtained from an adult who was a healthcare worker with PCR-confirmed SARS-CoV-2 infection or an uninfected control (not recorded which). Each CDR3 is given with its conserved first and last residue. The D gene is left open where the match is weak. Not every row has a clone size; where given, it reads once, few, many or a size class.

cdr3_length j_call clone_size v_call d_call cdr3_nt cdr3_aa
17 TRBJ2-7 many TRBV7-6 TRBD2 TGTGCCAGCAGCCTTGGGACTAGCGGGATCGTCTCCTACGAGCAGTACTTC CASSLGTSGIVSYEQYF
15 TRBJ2-2 . TRBV6-1 TRBD1 TGTGCCAGCAGTCCGTACAGGGGCGGAACCGGGGAGCTGTTTTTT CASSPYRGGTGELFF
17 TRBJ2-2 few TRBV7-9 . TGTGCCAGCAGCTTAAGAATCCTGCGGGAGAACACCGGGGAGCTGTTTTTT CASSLRILRENTGELFF
16 TRBJ2-2 few TRBV10-1 TRBD2 TGCGCCAGCAGCCCCGGGGTAGCGGGGGGGGATTGGAAGCTGTTTTTT CASSPGVAGGDWKLFF
14 TRBJ2-5 . TRBV29-1 TRBD1 TGCAGCGTTGAAAGGGACAGGGGGCGAGAGACCCAGTACTTC CSVERDRGRETQYF
15 TRBJ2-3 many TRBV7-9 TRBD2 TGTGCCAGCAGCGCGAAGCGGGAGATACCAGATACGCAGTATTTT CASSAKREIPDTQYF
13 TRBJ2-5 . TRBV29-1 . TGCAGCGTTGAAGATCGCAATCAAGAGACCCAGTACTTC CSVEDRNQETQYF
15 TRBJ2-7 few TRBV19 TRBD2 TGTGCCAGTAGTATTCTAGCGGGAGAGCTCTACGAGCAGTACTTC CASSILAGELYEQYF
14 TRBJ2-4 . TRBV5-1 . TGCGCCAGCAGCTTGGGCGGAGCCAAAAACATTCAGTACTTC CASSLGGAKNIQYF
15 TRBJ1-2 few TRBV6-1 . TGTGCCAGCAGTGAAGCGCTGGGGCAGGGCTATGGCTACACCTTC CASSEALGQGYGYTF
15 TRBJ1-3 few TRBV5-6 . TGTGCCAGCAGTGTGGCTGGGGGCGATCGAAACACCATATATTTT CASSVAGGDRNTIYF
15 TRBJ1-1 many TRBV18 TRBD1 TGTGCCAGCTCCCCAGCCGGGACAGTGAACACTGAAGCTTTCTTT CASSPAGTVNTEAFF
14 TRBJ2-3 . TRBV12-3/TRBV12-4 . TGTGCCAGCAGTTCCCACGTTAGCACAGATACGCAGTATTTT CASSSHVSTDTQYF
16 TRBJ2-3 many TRBV6-2/TRBV6-3 TRBD2 TGTGCCAGCAGGCGTACCGGGACTAGCGGGAGAGATACGCAGTATTTT CASRRTGTSGRDTQYF
11 TRBJ2-3 many TRBV5-5 . TGTGCCAGCAGTAACACAGATACGCAGTATTTT CASSNTDTQYF
15 TRBJ2-3 few TRBV6-1 . TGTGCCAGCAGTGAAGGCGTCTTGAGCACAGATACGCAGTATTTT CASSEGVLSTDTQYF
15 TRBJ2-2 many TRBV7-3 . TGTGCCAGCAGCCCTATGGGGGCCAACACCGGGGAGCTGTTTTTT CASSPMGANTGELFF
13 TRBJ1-5 many TRBV30 . TGTGCCTGGAGTGTGAGGGGGGATCAGCCCCAGCATTTT CAWSVRGDQPQHF
17 TRBJ1-2 many TRBV25-1 TRBD1 TGTGCCAGCAGTGGCACAGGGACAGAAGGTCTTCTCGGTGGCTACACCTTC CASSGTGTEGLLGGYTF
14 TRBJ2-3 . TRBV14 . TGTGCCAGCAGCCAAGGATCAGGGGCTAATACGCAGTATTTT CASSQGSGANTQYF
19 TRBJ2-3 many TRBV2 TRBD1 TGTGCCAACCTGAGGGGGAGAAGCCGGGACAGGGGTTCGATAGATACGCAGTATTTT CANLRGRSRDRGSIDTQYF
13 TRBJ2-1 many TRBV27 . TGTGCCAGCAGTTTAGATTCATACAATGAGCAGTTCTTC CASSLDSYNEQFF
14 TRBJ2-5 many TRBV12-3/TRBV12-4 . TGTGCCAGCAGTTTATTGGTGGCTACAAAGACCCAGTACTTC CASSLLVATKTQYF
12 TRBJ1-1 many TRBV29-1 . TGCAGCGTTGTGGAGGGTGGCACTGAAGCTTTCTTT CSVVEGGTEAFF
14 TRBJ2-5 many TRBV11-2 . TGTGCCAGCAGCTTAGTTGGGTACCAAGAGACCCAGTACTTC CASSLVGYQETQYF
14 TRBJ2-1 many TRBV5-1 TRBD1 TGCGCCAGCAGCTTTTACAGGGGTGGCAATGAGCAGTTCTTC CASSFYRGGNEQFF